The 27 T cell receptor beta chains listed next were all sequenced from one sample in a study of regulatory T cells in long-lasting Graves disease (dated by TCRdb to the early 2020s). The library was prepared using multiplex PCR. Sequencing instrument: Illumina HiSeq 4000. CDR3 regions were amplified by Arm-PCR with iRepertoire HTBI primers to construct TCR beta libraries. TCRdb reprocessing: public reads trimmed at Q25 with fastp, clones called with MiXCR, in-frame beta chains kept. Every CDR3 protein is listed once, alongside the most common genes and DNA of its rows. The sample table contains roughly 440,000 distinct CDR3 sequences; only one count was recorded for about 15% of them. Of the sample, around a quarter falls within the top ten clones. The time point tag for this specimen amounts to: newly diagnosed GD, antithyroid drugs for less than 3 months. For both TCR sequencing and RNA sequencing, RNA was extracted from PBMCs using TRIzol.

Separately, the same data were catalogued under a study of T cells in Graves' hyperthyroidism and ophthalmopathy.

The sequencing used peripheral blood mononuclear cells (PBMCs), collected at new diagnosis, from a patient treated with antithyroid drugs. These receptors were taken from a woman under 30 with Graves disease. Donor details come from another sample of the same person, matched by shared clones.

Note on this clonotype: A much bigger clone sits one base away, suggesting this may be a read error. The CDR3 protein is CASMSFRGPSRPYEQFF. The CDR3 coding sequence is TGTGCCAGCATGTCCTTTAGGGGACCTAGCCGCCCCTACGAGCAGTTCTTC. The chain recombines TRBV6-1 with TRBJ2-1; D is perhaps TRBD1 or TRBD2 (5 bases each). Between the trimmed V and J ends, which lost 7 bases and 10 bases, there was a span of 29 bases. The CDR3 is 17 amino acids. The V gene's germline CDR1 is MNHNS and CDR2 SASEGT.

This sequence joins TRBV12-3 or TRBV12-4 and TRBJ2-2, with 8 nucleotides matching TRBD1. Trimming at V came to 4 bases and at J to 5 bases, leaving 3 bases not matched to a gene. The length of the CDR3 is 14 residues. CDR3 in amino acids: CASSSNRGTGELFF. The CDR3 DNA is TGTGCCAGCAGTTCTAACAGGGGGACCGGGGAGCTGTTTTTT.

In its sample, this clonotype was seen many times. This chain links TRBV2 with TRBJ1-1; possibly TRBD1 for D (5 bases). Germline-derived CDR1 and CDR2 are SNHLY and FYNNEI. The CDR3 is 14 amino acids. V lost 6 bases, J lost 0 bases, and 11 bases lay in between. DNA for the CDR3: TGTGCCAGCAGACCCCCACAGGTGAACACTGAAGCTTTCTTT. This translates into CASRPPQVNTEAFF.

In this sample, this clonotype turned up a few times. The rearrangement joins TRBV7-2 to TRBJ2-2; TRBD1 is a possible D gene (6 bases). CDR1 is SGHTA, CDR2 FQGNSA, per germline. The CDR3 runs to 16 residues. V was shortened by 2 bases and J by 4 bases, with 14 bases between the two germline ends. CDR3 DNA: TGTGCCAGCAGCTTATGGGCCACAGGGTCCACCGGGGAGCTGTTTTTT. Protein product: CASSLWATGSTGELFF.

This clonotype was recorded a few times. Compared with germline, one end of the junction differs, possibly owing to a read error. The chain recombines TRBV12-3 or TRBV12-4 with TRBJ1-1; TRBD1 might be the D (5 bases). This CDR3 has 13 residues. CDR3 sequence reads: CASTTRDLPLGRF. In DNA form, the CDR3 reads TGTGCCAGCACTACCAGGGACCTACCTCTGGGCCGCTTT.

The chain combines TRBV9 with TRBJ1-3; the D is unclear. The CDR3 totals 14 residues. V was trimmed by 0 bases and J by 2 bases, leaving 6 bases between them. The germline V gene has CDR1 SGDLS and CDR2 YYNGEE. The CDR3 loop reads CASSVGETGNTIYF. Written as DNA, the CDR3 is TGTGCCAGCAGCGTAGGGGAAACTGGAAACACCATATATTTT.

This clonotype appeared many times. V and J are TRBV11-2 and TRBJ2-5; the D is unclear. The CDR3 consists of 14 residues. V dropped 5 bases and J dropped 2 bases, with 12 bases sitting between them. The germline CDR1 and CDR2 sequences are SGHAT and FQNNGV. CDR3 coding DNA: TGTGCCAGCAGCCTACCCACGGGTCAAGAGACCCAGTACTTC. This gives the protein CASSLPTGQETQYF.

J is TRBJ2-1 and V is TRBV11-2; 10 bases fit TRBD2. V was clipped by 3 bases and J by 10 bases; unmatched bases: 12. The germline V gene has CDR1 SGHAT and CDR2 FQNNGV. CDR3 length equals 16 residues. CDR3 sequence: CASSFSTGLANYEQFF. CDR3 sequence (DNA): TGTGCCAGCAGCTTTAGTACGGGACTAGCGAACTACGAGCAGTTCTTC.

This clonotype appeared many times. This chain joins TRBV7-2 and TRBJ2-3; D might be TRBD2 (6 bases). Trimming stripped 5 bases from V and 5 bases from J, with 14 bases between. CDR1 and CDR2 from the germline V gene are SGHTA and FQGNSA. CDR3 size: 14 residues. The CDR3 here is CASSVAGTLDTQYF. CDR3 nucleotide sequence: TGTGCCAGCAGCGTCGCCGGGACTTTAGATACGCAGTATTTT.

This clonotype was detected many times. This rearrangement joins TRBV5-6 to TRBJ2-1, with 8 positions matching TRBD2. CDR3 length: 16 amino acids. Losses at the gene ends were 0 bases for V and 5 bases for J; bases not matched to a gene: 7. The germline CDR1 and CDR2 sequences are SGHDT and YYEEEE. This CDR3 reads CASSLGAGVRDNEQFF. The CDR3 DNA follows: TGTGCCAGCAGCTTGGGAGCGGGAGTGAGGGACAATGAGCAGTTCTTC.

This clonotype came up many times. The chain is built from TRBV7-8 and TRBJ2-1; unclear D gene. The CDR3 totals 15 residues. Germline CDR1 SGHVS, CDR2 FQNEAQ. V lost 5 bases, J lost 1 base, and 12 bases lay in between. CDR3 nucleotides: TGTGCCAGCAGCCAAAGGTGGGCTTCCTACAATGAGCAGTTCTTC. It codes for CASSQRWASYNEQFF.

The V gene is TRBV30, the J gene TRBJ2-7; D may be TRBD2 (6 bases). The CDR3 is 13 residues long. With 2 bases removed from V and 0 bases from J, the gap between germline ends came to 8 bases. Per germline, CDR1 GTSNPN and CDR2 SVGIG (reference sequence). CDR3: CAWSPGVSYEQYF. For the CDR3, the DNA is TGTGCCTGGAGTCCGGGAGTCTCCTACGAGCAGTACTTC.

V gene TRBV10-3 combines with J gene TRBJ2-1; TRBD1 agrees at 7 bases. This CDR3 is 16 amino acids long. Germline V gene data show CDR1 as ENHRY and CDR2 as SYGVKD. V was pared by 0 bases and J by 5 bases, with 7 bases of the junction left unmatched. DNA of the CDR3: TGTGCCATCAGTGAGTCGGCAGGGGGAAGCAACAATGAGCAGTTCTTC. It is translated as CAISESAGGSNNEQFF.

Only a few counts were recorded for this clonotype. The CDR3 nucleotides are TGCAGCGTTGTTGTGACAGTTACCTACGAGCAGTACTTC. Translating it yields CSVVVTVTYEQYF. The chain has TRBV29-1 and TRBJ2-7; D might be TRBD1 (5 bases). Germline CDR1 SQVTM, CDR2 ANQGSEA. Trimming cost V 4 bases and J 2 bases, with 12 bases left between them. This CDR3 contains 13 residues.

Details on this clonotype: Given a much more abundant clone one base away, this may be a read error. The V and J genes are TRBV29-1 and TRBJ2-7, with 7 bases that match TRBD2. The junction had 7 bases not matched to a gene; V was cut back by 3 bases and J by 2 bases. The CDR3 runs to 14 residues. Per the germline V gene, CDR1 is SQVTM and CDR2 is ANQGSEA. CDR3 sequence reads: CSVDDSGLAYEQYF. The CDR3 DNA sequence: TGCAGCGTTGACGATAGCGGGCTAGCCTACGAGCAGTACTTC.

This clonotype was detected a few times. This chain uses TRBV14 with TRBJ2-5; D is perhaps TRBD2 (6 bases). Trimming shortened V by 0 bases and J by 4 bases, and 18 bases separated the two germline ends. The V gene's germline CDR1 is SGHDN and CDR2 FVKESK. The CDR3 contains 17 residues. The CDR3 reads CASSQDRGRTGVETQYF. Written as DNA, the CDR3 is TGTGCCAGCAGCCAAGACCGGGGGAGGACGGGGGTAGAGACCCAGTACTTC.

This clonotype was seen only once. A far larger clone is a single base away, which makes a read error likely. V gene TRBV5-4 combines with J gene TRBJ2-7; D may be TRBD1 or TRBD2 (5 bases each). In germline, CDR1 is SGHNT, CDR2 YYREEE (reference sequence). The CDR3 runs to 16 residues. DNA for the CDR3: TGCGCCAGCAGCCAAGGAGGTGGGGCGGCCCCCTACGAGCAGTACTTC. It specifies CASSQGGGAAPYEQYF.

The table lists this clonotype with many counts. This chain links TRBV6-1 with TRBJ2-1; 8 bases align to TRBD2. Germline V gene sequence: CDR1 MNHNS, CDR2 SASEGT. The CDR3 extends over 14 amino acids. The V gene end was trimmed by 7 bases and the J gene end by 6 bases; junction bases not matched to a gene: 8. CDR3 bases: TGTGCCAGCATCGGTGGCCTAGCGGGCAATGAGCAGTTCTTC. Translation: CASIGGLAGNEQFF.

This clonotype has at least ten counts. The CDR3 nucleotides read TGTGCCAGCAGCTTCAGGGTAGGGGAGGACGAGACCCAGTACTTC. This gives the protein CASSFRVGEDETQYF. V usage is TRBV7-9 and J usage is TRBJ2-5; the D gene is possibly TRBD2 (6 bases). Germline CDR1 SEHNR, CDR2 FQNEAQ (reference sequence). With 3 bases removed from V and 5 bases from J, the gap between germline ends came to 16 bases. The CDR3 is 15 residues long.

This clonotype was found a few times. The chain couples TRBV30 to TRBJ1-5; unclear D gene. The CDR3 consists of 13 residues. Germline V CDR1 and CDR2: GTSNPN, SVGIG (reference sequence). Trimming left V 2 bases short and J 6 bases short, with 11 bases between. CDR3 in amino acids: CAWSLNRFQPQHF. The CDR3 coding sequence is TGTGCCTGGAGTTTAAACCGTTTTCAGCCCCAGCATTTT. The full variable domain, in which reference TRBV30 and TRBJ1-5 provide the parts outside the CDR3, is SQTIHQWPATLVQPVGSPLSLECTVEGTSNPNLYWYRQAAGRGLQLLFYSVGIGQISSEVPQNLSASRPQDRQFILSSKKLLLSDSGFYLCAWSLNRFQPQHFGDGTRLSIL.

This clonotype was observed many times. This CDR3 reads CASSLLAGRPYNEQFF. CDR3 nucleotide sequence: TGTGCCAGCAGTTTGTTAGCGGGACGCCCCTACAATGAGCAGTTCTTC. The chain carries TRBV28 and TRBJ2-1; 8 positions agree with TRBD2. The V gene's germline CDR1 is MDHEN and CDR2 SYDVKM. This CDR3 has 16 residues. V dropped 3 bases and J dropped 2; count of bases not matched to a gene: 6.

This chain joins TRBV28 and TRBJ2-3, with 12 bases aligning to TRBD2. J lost 7 bases, V lost 6 bases, and 11 bases had no gene match. Germline values: CDR1 MDHEN, CDR2 SYDVKM. This CDR3 is 16 amino acids long. CDR3 sequence (DNA): TGTGCCAGCAGCCCGAGACTAGCGGGAGCTCTGTATACGCAGTATTTT. Translated, it gives CASSPRLAGALYTQYF. The full variable domain, in which reference TRBV28 and TRBJ2-3 provide the parts outside the CDR3, is DVKVTQSSRYLVKRTGEKVFLECVQDMDHENMFWYRQDPGLGLRLIYFSYDVKMKEKGDIPEGYSVSREKKERFSLILESASTNQTSMYLCASSPRLAGALYTQYFGPGTRLTVL.

In this sample, this clonotype turned up many times. V and J are TRBV10-2 and TRBJ2-5; D remains unclear. The CDR3 totals 14 residues. V was trimmed by 5 bases and J by 1 base, leaving 11 bases between them. Germline assignment: CDR1 WSHSY and CDR2 SAAADI. CDR3 sequence (DNA): TGCGCCAGCAGTCACGGACGAAGCCAAGAGACCCAGTACTTC. It is translated as CASSHGRSQETQYF.

This clonotype was counted only a few times. The rearrangement uses TRBV18 and TRBJ2-7, with TRBD2 identical over 7 bases. The CDR3 has 17 amino acids. The germline V gene encodes CDR1 KGHSH and CDR2 LQKENI. Trimming cost V 2 bases and J 2 bases; bases outside gene matches: 12. The CDR3 DNA follows: TGTGCCAGCTCACCAATATGGTTAGCGGGCCTCCCCTACGAGCAGTACTTC. This sequence encodes CASSPIWLAGLPYEQYF.

This clonotype was detected many times. The chain has TRBV28 and TRBJ2-1; maybe TRBD2 (5 bases). Trimming left V 3 bases short and J 6 bases short, with 6 bases between. CDR1 and CDR2 from the germline V gene are MDHEN and SYDVKM. The CDR3 is made up of 12 amino acids. In nucleotides, the CDR3 is TGTGCCAGCAGTTTTGCGGGCAATGAGCAGTTCTTC. Protein product: CASSFAGNEQFF.

This clonotype showed up many times. V is TRBV30 and J is TRBJ1-5; D unclear. CDR3 size: 13 residues. The germline gives CDR1 GTSNPN, CDR2 SVGIG (reference sequence). Trimming left V 1 base short and J 0 bases short, with 4 bases between. CDR3 residues: CAWSGDSNQPQHF. DNA for the CDR3: TGTGCCTGGAGTGGGGATAGCAATCAGCCCCAGCATTTT.

The genes are TRBV15 and TRBJ2-1, with 8 bases matching TRBD2. J was trimmed by 9 bases and V by 2 bases; bases with no gene match: 6. Germline V gene sequence: CDR1 LNHNV, CDR2 YYDKDF (reference sequence). The CDR3 is 14 residues long. The CDR3, as DNA: TGTGCCACCAGCAGAACGGGAGGGCACCGTGAGCAGTTCTTC. It yields the protein CATSRTGGHREQFF.